A single sample gave rise to the 8 T cell receptor beta chains below, sequenced in a study of cytomegalovirus exposure and HLA in healthy donors (dated by TCRdb to between 2016 and 2019). Libraries were made using the immunoSEQ multiplex PCR assay. For the multiplex PCR, a mixture combining 60 forward primers for TCR Vbeta segments and 13 reverse primers for TCR Jbeta segments was used. The clones in this table, taken by TCRdb from immuneACCESS, are in-frame only. Not every clone is retained; where verified, under half of the shortfall comes from an unresolved V gene, and the cause of the rest is unknown. This sample has about 120,000 clones in its table, and over 70% of those were observed once. Clones ranked in the top ten supply around 3% of the sample. The sample was PBMCs. These receptors were collected from a woman in her 50s in good health and CMV-seronegative.

This chain joins TRBV19 and TRBJ1-5; D remains ambiguous. This CDR3 is built from 15 residues. CDR1 and CDR2 from the germline V gene are LNHDA and SQIVND (reference sequence). The germline V and J ends were trimmed by 1 base and 5 bases, with 12 bases remaining between them. This CDR3 is CASSIVEAIHQPQHF. The CDR3 bases are TGTGCCAGTAGTATAGTAGAGGCAATTCATCAGCCCCAGCATTTT.

The chain uses TRBV7-2 and TRBJ2-7; 8 bases are a match to TRBD1. The germline gives CDR1 SGHTA, CDR2 FQGNSA. This CDR3 spans 14 amino acids. V shed 5 bases and J 5 bases; nucleotides not matched to a gene: 8. CDR3 residues: CASSPAPGGDEQYF. CDR3 bases: TGTGCCAGCAGCCCAGCTCCAGGGGGCGACGAGCAGTACTTC.

The chain links TRBV4-3 to TRBJ1-2; D not resolved. Germline CDR1 and CDR2: LGHNA and YSLEER. The CDR3 loop spans 16 amino acids. With 0 bases removed from V and 4 bases from J, the gap between germline ends came to 15 bases. CDR3 residues: CASSQDLVVGGYGYTF. Here the CDR3 DNA reads TGCGCCAGCAGCCAAGACTTAGTAGTGGGAGGCTATGGCTACACCTTC.

The J gene is TRBJ2-1, the V gene TRBV30; tentative D call: TRBD1 (5 bases). V was shortened by 2 bases and J by 9 bases, with 8 bases between the two germline ends. Germline V gene lookup returns CDR1 GTSNPN and CDR2 SVGIG (reference sequence). The CDR3 runs to 11 residues. This CDR3 is CAWSYRSEQFF. In DNA form, the CDR3 reads TGTGCCTGGAGTTACAGGTCTGAGCAGTTCTTC.

The gene calls are TRBV29-1 and TRBJ2-3, with 8 bases lining up with TRBD2. Germline lookup yields CDR1 SQVTM and CDR2 ANQGSEA. The CDR3 is 12 amino acids. After removal of 4 bases from V and 5 bases from J, the junction contained 2 bases not matched to a gene. The CDR3 sequence: CSVGLAGDTQYF. The DNA for the CDR3 is TGCAGCGTTGGGCTAGCGGGAGATACGCAGTATTTT.

The chain couples TRBV30 to TRBJ2-3; a possible D gene is TRBD2 (6 bases). CDR1 GTSNPN and CDR2 SVGIG come from the germline V gene (reference sequence). The V and J ends lost 8 bases and 2 bases respectively, with 17 bases between them. CDR3 length: 14 residues. CDR3 sequence (DNA): TGTGCCGGTCGGCCGGGGGTTGCCACAGATACGCAGTATTTT. This translates into CAGRPGVATDTQYF.

A word on this clone: One junction end disagrees with the germline gene, perhaps due to a read error. J is TRBJ2-5 and V is TRBV7-9; no definite D call. CDR1 and CDR2 (germline): SEHNR, FQNEAQ (reference sequence). The CDR3 length is 13 residues. This CDR3 is CSSSQFRTETQYF. CDR3 DNA sequence: TGTTCCAGCAGCCAATTTAGAACAGAGACCCAGTACTTC.

The CDR3, as DNA: TGTGCCAGGATCCAACAGAGAGATAGCAATCAGCCCCAGCATTTT. Translating it yields CARIQQRDSNQPQHF. The chain employs TRBV6-4 and TRBJ1-5; unclear D gene. CDR3 length equals 15 residues. Germline V lookup: CDR1 MRHNA, CDR2 SNTAGT. The V gene lost 9 bases and the J gene lost 0 bases, with 15 bases spanning the gap.